This T cell receptor beta chain stems from a study of shared clonotypes between healthy human individuals. Broader study findings: On the whole, naive subsets had larger estimated richness than memory subsets had. A handful of donors showed sharing of around 5% of naive CD4 clonotypes.

The table lists this clone with a count of one. Its cognate antigen is unknown. The repertoire was sequenced with immunoSEQ multiplex PCR; TCRdb's copy has only in-frame clones and lacks some. The sample carries some 2 million clones, 95% recorded once. Donation came from healthy HIV-negative adults that had no recent acute infections or vaccinations. The CDR3 contains 15 residues. V lost 1 base and J lost 7, with 13 bases in between. Germline CDR1 and CDR2: LGHNA and YSLEER. The chain recombines TRBV4-3 with TRBJ1-4; tentative D call: TRBD1 (6 bases). This clonotype was sampled from a man younger than 35 in good health. Sequencing input: naive CD4+ T cells sorted from blood. Specified subset: CD45RA+ positively selected. CDR3 nucleotide sequence: TGCGCCAGCAGCCAAGTTACAGGGAAGAGTGAAAAACTGTTTTTT. This codes for CASSQVTGKSEKLFF.